This TCR beta chain was recovered during a study of T-cell reconstitution after alpha-beta-depleted transplantation in children. The study's findings and limits: Recipient T cells and thymic progenitors that survived gave rise to the high TCRbeta diversity observed at day 60 in some patients. Expanded clones from the graft, numbering several hundred, reportedly supplied alpha-beta T cells about two months after transplant. When one year had passed after transplant, most T-cell counts and diversity came from newly produced T cells.

This clonotype has at least ten counts. Its target is not known. Unique molecular identifiers tagged the TCRbeta library. MiXCR, applied by TCRdb to the PCR reads, yields one record per CDR3 protein. The sample records a few hundred thousand distinct CDR3 sequences, about 11% being singletons. The germline V gene encodes CDR1 DFQATT and CDR2 SNEGSKA (reference sequence). The CDR3 loop spans 14 amino acids. V gave up 2 bases and J gave up 5 bases, with 13 bases separating them. The V gene is TRBV20-1, the J gene TRBJ2-4, with D possibly matching TRBD1 (5 bases). This specimen consisted of PBMCs, obtained before TCRalphabeta/CD19-depleted stem cell transplant. This TCR came from a child younger than two with acute myeloid leukemia, due to receive a stem cell transplant. CDR3 sequence (DNA): TGCAGTGCTAGAACCAGGGTATGGGAAAACATTCAGTACTTC. Translating gives CSARTRVWENIQYF.